These 18 T cell receptor beta chains originate from one sample sequenced in a study of T cell responses to AZD1222 COVID-19 vaccine. Assay used: immunoSEQ multiplex PCR; TCRdb lists only in-frame clones, some missing. The sample lists 100,000 to 150,000 clones; 65% to 90% were seen once. Sequencing used peripheral blood, obtained 28 days after the second dose of the MenACWY control vaccine. The receptor source for this set is an adult who received the MenACWY meningococcal vaccine as a control.

This chain connects TRBV4-1 to TRBJ2-6; D perhaps matches TRBD1 (6 bases). V dropped 3 bases and J dropped 2 bases, with 14 bases sitting between them. CDR1 is MGHRA, CDR2 YSYEKL, per germline. The CDR3 loop spans 17 amino acids. The CDR3 sequence is CASSQVRGKTGANVLTF. CDR3 in DNA: TGCGCCAGCAGCCAGGTCAGGGGTAAAACTGGGGCCAACGTCCTGACTTTC.

J is TRBJ1-5 and V is TRBV6-5; D is unresolved. V lost 7 bases, J lost 3 bases, and 13 bases lay in between. Germline lookup yields CDR1 MNHEY and CDR2 SVGAGI. The CDR3 length is 14 residues. The CDR3 nucleotides read TGTGCCAGCACGGGCGGGCAGACCAATCAGCCCCAGCATTTT. Residues: CASTGGQTNQPQHF.

This chain joins TRBV2 and TRBJ2-2; D is perhaps TRBD1 or TRBD2 (6 bases each). V lost 7 bases, J lost 6 bases, and 9 bases lay in between. CDR3 size: 12 residues. The germline CDR1 and CDR2 sequences are SNHLY and FYNNEI. In DNA, the CDR3 is TGTGCCAGCACAGGGGAGGCCGGGGAGCTGTTTTTT. Encoded protein: CASTGEAGELFF.

The rearrangement links TRBV5-5 to TRBJ1-6; the D gene is possibly TRBD1 (6 bases). The CDR3 is 13 amino acids. The V and J ends lost 2 bases and 9 bases respectively, with 9 bases between them. Germline CDR1 is SGHKS and CDR2 is YYEKEE (reference sequence). CDR3 sequence (DNA): TGTGCCAGCAGCTTACAGGGCGGTTCACCCCTCCACTTT. It specifies CASSLQGGSPLHF.

The chain joins TRBV5-1 to TRBJ1-2, with 7 nucleotides matching TRBD1. The CDR3 is 13 amino acids. Germline-derived CDR1 and CDR2 are SGHRS and YFSETQ. After removal of 2 bases from V and 6 bases from J, the junction contained 4 bases not matched to a gene. The CDR3 DNA follows: TGCGCCAGCAGCTTAGGAGGGGGCGATGGCTACACCTTC. Protein product: CASSLGGGDGYTF.

The chain couples TRBV10-1 to TRBJ1-2; the D gene is possibly TRBD1 (6 bases). The V end lost 1 base, the J end lost 0 bases, and 9 bases lay between the germline ends. Per the germline V gene, CDR1 is WNHNN and CDR2 is SYGVQD (reference sequence). This CDR3 has 15 amino acids. CDR3 region: CASSEYREANYGYTF. CDR3 sequence (DNA): TGCGCCAGCAGTGAGTACAGGGAAGCTAACTATGGCTACACCTTC.

CDR3 DNA: TGTGCCAGCAGCTTCCTTAGGACGAGGTATAGCAATCAGCCCCAGCATTTT. This translates into CASSFLRTRYSNQPQHF. This chain connects TRBV7-2 to TRBJ1-5; D gene ambiguous. The germline gives CDR1 SGHTA, CDR2 FQGNSA. The CDR3 sequence is 17 residues long. V lost 3 bases to trimming and J lost 0 bases, with 15 bases between them.

This rearrangement joins TRBV4-1 to TRBJ1-1; tentatively, D is TRBD1 (5 bases). The CDR3 is 15 amino acids. Trimming took 4 bases from V and 3 from J, leaving 15 bases between them. CDR1 and CDR2 (germline): MGHRA, YSYEKL. CDR3 loop: CASSRPGGADTEAFF. The CDR3 nucleotides are TGCGCCAGCAGCCGCCCTGGAGGGGCGGACACTGAAGCTTTCTTT.

The V call is TRBV10-2, the J call TRBJ2-2; weak D call: TRBD2 (7 bases). CDR3 length: 19 amino acids. The germline V and J ends were trimmed by 6 bases and 4 bases, with 27 bases remaining between them. Germline V gene sequence: CDR1 WSHSY, CDR2 SAAADI. The CDR3 protein is CASRRLAVLWGGGTGELFF. CDR3 bases: TGCGCCAGCAGGAGATTAGCGGTTCTTTGGGGGGGCGGCACCGGGGAGCTGTTTTTT.

J is TRBJ1-1 and V is TRBV30; no definite D call. V lost 2 bases and J lost 11, with 9 bases in between. The CDR3 totals 10 residues. Germline lookup yields CDR1 GTSNPN and CDR2 SVGIG (reference sequence). This chain's CDR3 is CAWSTSAAFF. For the CDR3, the DNA is TGTGCCTGGAGTACTTCGGCCGCTTTCTTT.

The gene calls are TRBV4-2 and TRBJ2-1; the match to TRBD2 covers 7 bases. Germline V gives CDR1 LGHNA, CDR2 YNFKEQ. The CDR3 loop spans 15 amino acids. V shed 0 bases, J shed 5 bases, and the junction held 4 bases outside the gene matches. The CDR3 nucleotides are TGTGCCAGCAGCCAAGATGCGGGAGCCCACAATGAGCAGTTCTTC. Amino acid sequence: CASSQDAGAHNEQFF.

The V gene is TRBV5-1, the J gene TRBJ2-3, with 9 bases lining up with TRBD2. Losses at the gene ends were 4 bases for V and 2 bases for J; bases not matched to a gene: 8. This CDR3 contains 16 residues. The germline V gene has CDR1 SGHRS and CDR2 YFSETQ. The CDR3 reads CASSTRAGGDTDTQYF. CDR3 DNA: TGCGCCAGCAGCACCCGTGCGGGGGGGGACACAGATACGCAGTATTTT.

This clone was detected only once. V usage is TRBV7-2 and J usage is TRBJ1-5; D is unresolved. The V gene lost 5 bases and the J gene lost 0 bases, with 11 bases spanning the gap. This CDR3 is 15 amino acids long. From germline, CDR1 is SGHTA and CDR2 FQGNSA. The CDR3 bases are TGTGCCAGCAGCCGCGCAGGATATAGCAATCAGCCCCAGCATTTT. Amino acids: CASSRAGYSNQPQHF.

The chain uses TRBV6-5 and TRBJ1-1; D uncertain. The CDR3 has 15 residues. The V end was cut by 8 bases, the J end by 1 base, with 17 bases between. CDR1 is MNHEY, CDR2 SVGAGI, per germline. The DNA for the CDR3 is TGTGCCAGCGGGATCATCAGGACCTCGAACACTGAAGCTTTCTTT. It translates to CASGIIRTSNTEAFF.

CDR3 sequence (DNA): TGCGCCAGCAGCCAAGGAGGGACAGAAGGTCGGACTGAAGCTTTCTTT. Residues: CASSQGGTEGRTEAFF. The chain has TRBV4-1 and TRBJ1-1; 7 bases match TRBD1. Germline lookup yields CDR1 MGHRA and CDR2 YSYEKL. The CDR3 extends over 16 amino acids. Unmatched junction bases numbered 10, after V lost 1 base and J lost 5 bases.

The chain recombines TRBV4-1 with TRBJ1-1, with no clear D. Germline V gene lookup returns CDR1 MGHRA and CDR2 YSYEKL. V lost 0 bases to trimming and J lost 5 bases, with 10 bases between them. This CDR3 region has 14 residues. The DNA for the CDR3 is TGCGCCAGCAGCCAAGATCAATTAAGGACTGAAGCTTTCTTT. Translated, it gives CASSQDQLRTEAFF.

This clone appeared a single time. J is TRBJ1-5 and V is TRBV11-2, with D perhaps TRBD1 (6 bases). Trimming removed 5 bases at V and 1 base at J, with 12 bases between. The length of the CDR3 is 15 residues. CDR1 is SGHAT, CDR2 FQNNGV, per germline. In nucleotides, the CDR3 is TGTGCCAGCAGCGCAGGCAGGGGAAGCAATCAGCCCCAGCATTTT. Protein: CASSAGRGSNQPQHF. The complete variable domain, with remaining parts taken from reference TRBV11-2 and TRBJ1-5, reads EAGVAQSPRYKIIEKRQSVAFWCNPISGHATLYWYQQILGQGPKLLIQFQNNGVVDDSQLPKDRFSAERLKGVDSTLKIQPAKLEDSAVYLCASSAGRGSNQPQHFGDGTRLSIL.

The genes are TRBV6-5 and TRBJ1-3; a weak D match, TRBD1 (5 bases). V was trimmed by 4 bases and J by 3 bases, leaving 10 bases between them. This CDR3 is 14 amino acids long. The germline gives CDR1 MNHEY, CDR2 SVGAGI. In DNA, the CDR3 is TGTGCCAGCAGTTTCGGGACCGATGGAAACACCATATATTTT. Translating it yields CASSFGTDGNTIYF.